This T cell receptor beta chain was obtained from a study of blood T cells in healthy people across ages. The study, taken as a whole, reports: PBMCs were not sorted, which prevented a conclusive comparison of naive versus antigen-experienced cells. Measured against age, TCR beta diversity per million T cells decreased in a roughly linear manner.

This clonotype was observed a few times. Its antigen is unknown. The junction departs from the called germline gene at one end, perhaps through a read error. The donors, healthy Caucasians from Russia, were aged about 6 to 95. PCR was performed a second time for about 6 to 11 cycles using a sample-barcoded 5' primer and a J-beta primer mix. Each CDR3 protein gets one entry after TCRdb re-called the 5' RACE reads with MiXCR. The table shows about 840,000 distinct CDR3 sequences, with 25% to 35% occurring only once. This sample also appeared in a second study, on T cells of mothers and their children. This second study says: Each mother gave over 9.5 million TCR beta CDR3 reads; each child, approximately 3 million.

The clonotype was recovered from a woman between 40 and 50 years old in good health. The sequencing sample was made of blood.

Here the CDR3 reads CASRDSLGPLNRPQHF. CDR3 DNA: TGTGCCAGCAGGGATTCCTTAGGACCTTTAAATCGGCCCCAGCATTTT. The rearrangement joins TRBV12-3 or TRBV12-4 to TRBJ1-5; D gene uncertain. The length of the CDR3 is 16 residues.